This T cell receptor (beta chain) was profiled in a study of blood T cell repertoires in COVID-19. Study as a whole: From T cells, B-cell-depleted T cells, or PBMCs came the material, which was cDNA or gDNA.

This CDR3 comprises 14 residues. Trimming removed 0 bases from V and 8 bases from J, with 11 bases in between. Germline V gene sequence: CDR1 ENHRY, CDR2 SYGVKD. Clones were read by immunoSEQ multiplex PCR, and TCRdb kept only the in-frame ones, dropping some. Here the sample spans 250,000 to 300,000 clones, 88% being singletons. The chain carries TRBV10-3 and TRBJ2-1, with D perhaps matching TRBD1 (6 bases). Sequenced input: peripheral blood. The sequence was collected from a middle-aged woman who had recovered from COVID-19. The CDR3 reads CAISESGTLHEQFF. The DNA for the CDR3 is TGTGCCATCAGTGAGTCCGGGACACTCCATGAGCAGTTCTTC.